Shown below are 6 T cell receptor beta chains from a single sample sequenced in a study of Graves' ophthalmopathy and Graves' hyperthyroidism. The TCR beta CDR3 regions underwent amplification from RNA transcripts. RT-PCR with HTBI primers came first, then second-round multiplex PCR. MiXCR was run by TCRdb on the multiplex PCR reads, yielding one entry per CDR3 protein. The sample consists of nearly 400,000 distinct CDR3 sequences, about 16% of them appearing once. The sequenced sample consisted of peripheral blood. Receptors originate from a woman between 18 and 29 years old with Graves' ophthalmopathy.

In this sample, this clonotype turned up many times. This chain's CDR3 is CSVTLPDRGSTGELFF. CDR3 DNA: TGCAGCGTTACTCTCCCTGACAGGGGAAGCACCGGGGAGCTGTTTTTT. The J gene is TRBJ2-2, the V gene TRBV29-1; 8 nucleotides agree with TRBD1. The CDR3 contains 16 residues. The trim removed 5 bases at V and 4 bases at J, leaving 12 bases unmatched. The germline gives CDR1 SQVTM, CDR2 ANQGSEA.

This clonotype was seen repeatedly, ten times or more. The CDR3 DNA reads as TGTGCCACCAGCGCCCGAGGACACACGGTTGAGCCCCAGCATTTT. Its translation: CATSARGHTVEPQHF. The gene calls are TRBV24-1 and TRBJ1-5; a possible D gene is TRBD1 (5 bases). Trimming removed 7 bases from V and 8 bases from J, with 20 bases in between. In germline, CDR1 is KGHDR, CDR2 SFDVKD. The length of the CDR3 is 15 residues.

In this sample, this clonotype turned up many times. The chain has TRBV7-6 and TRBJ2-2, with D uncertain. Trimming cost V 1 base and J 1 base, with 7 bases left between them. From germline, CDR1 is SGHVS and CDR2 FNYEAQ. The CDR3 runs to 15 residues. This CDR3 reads CASSLGTKNTGELFF. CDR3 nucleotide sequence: TGTGCCAGCAGCTTAGGGACCAAGAACACCGGGGAGCTGTTTTTT.

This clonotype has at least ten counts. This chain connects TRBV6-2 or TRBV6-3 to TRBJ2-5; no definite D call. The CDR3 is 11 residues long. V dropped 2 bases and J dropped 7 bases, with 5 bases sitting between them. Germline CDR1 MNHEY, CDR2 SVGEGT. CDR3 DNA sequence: TGTGCCAGCAGTTACACCTCGACCCAGTACTTC. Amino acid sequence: CASSYTSTQYF.

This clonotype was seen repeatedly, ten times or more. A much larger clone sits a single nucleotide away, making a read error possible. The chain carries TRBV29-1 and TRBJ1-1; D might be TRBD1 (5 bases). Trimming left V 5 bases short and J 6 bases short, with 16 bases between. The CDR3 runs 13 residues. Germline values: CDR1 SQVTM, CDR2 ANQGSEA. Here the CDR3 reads CSVPEGDRSEAFF. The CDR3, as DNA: TGCAGCGTTCCTGAAGGGGATCGTTCTGAAGCTTTCTTT.

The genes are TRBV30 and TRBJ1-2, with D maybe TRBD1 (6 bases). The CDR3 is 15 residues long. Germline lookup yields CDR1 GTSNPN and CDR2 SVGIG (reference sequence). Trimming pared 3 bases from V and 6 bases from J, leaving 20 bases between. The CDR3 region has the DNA TGTGCCTGGAGGGAAATCGGACAGACTCGGAATGGCTACACCTTC. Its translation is CAWREIGQTRNGYTF. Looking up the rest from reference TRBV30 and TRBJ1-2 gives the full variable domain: SQTIHQWPATLVQPVGSPLSLECTVEGTSNPNLYWYRQAAGRGLQLLFYSVGIGQISSEVPQNLSASRPQDRQFILSSKKLLLSDSGFYLCAWREIGQTRNGYTFGSGTRLTVV.